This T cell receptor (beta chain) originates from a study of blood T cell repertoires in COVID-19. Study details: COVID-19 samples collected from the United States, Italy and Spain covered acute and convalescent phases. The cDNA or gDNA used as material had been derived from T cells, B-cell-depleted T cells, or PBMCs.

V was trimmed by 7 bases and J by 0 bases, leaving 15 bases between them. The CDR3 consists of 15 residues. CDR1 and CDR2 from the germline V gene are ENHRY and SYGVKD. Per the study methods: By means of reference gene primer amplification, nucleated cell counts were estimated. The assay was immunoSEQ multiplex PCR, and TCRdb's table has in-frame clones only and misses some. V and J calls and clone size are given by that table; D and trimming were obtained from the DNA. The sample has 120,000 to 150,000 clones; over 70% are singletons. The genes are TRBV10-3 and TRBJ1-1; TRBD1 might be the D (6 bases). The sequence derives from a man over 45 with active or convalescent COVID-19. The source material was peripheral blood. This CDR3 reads CAITSDRSMNTEAFF. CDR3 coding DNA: TGTGCCATCACCAGCGACAGGAGCATGAACACTGAAGCTTTCTTT.